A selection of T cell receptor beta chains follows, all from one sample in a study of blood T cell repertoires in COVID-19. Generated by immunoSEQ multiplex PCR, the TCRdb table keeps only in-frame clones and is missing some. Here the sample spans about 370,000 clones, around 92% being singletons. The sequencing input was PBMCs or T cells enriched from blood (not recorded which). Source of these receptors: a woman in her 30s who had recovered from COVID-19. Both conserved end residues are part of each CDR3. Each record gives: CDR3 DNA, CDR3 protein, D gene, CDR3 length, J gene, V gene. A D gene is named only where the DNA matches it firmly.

cdr3_nt: TGCGCCAGCAGTCTGGACAGGGATCGAAGTGGCTACACCTTC
cdr3_aa: CASSLDRDRSGYTF
d_call: TRBD1
cdr3_length: 14
j_call: TRBJ1-2
v_call: TRBV10-2

cdr3_nt: TGCGCCAGCAGCCTGAATATAGCGGGAGAGGTAGATACGCAGTATTTT
cdr3_aa: CASSLNIAGEVDTQYF
d_call: TRBD2
cdr3_length: 16
j_call: TRBJ2-3
v_call: TRBV5-1

cdr3_nt: TGTGCCAGCAGTTTAAGGGGGACAGGGGGCCTAAACGAGCAGTACTTC
cdr3_aa: CASSLRGTGGLNEQYF
d_call: TRBD1
cdr3_length: 16
j_call: TRBJ2-7
v_call: TRBV27

cdr3_nt: TGTGCCAGCGGGACAGGGGCAAGAGGCTACACCTTC
cdr3_aa: CASGTGARGYTF
d_call: TRBD1
cdr3_length: 12
j_call: TRBJ1-2
v_call: TRBV12-3/TRBV12-4

cdr3_nt: TGTGCCAGCAGCTTACAGGGGACCGGGGAGCTGTTTTTT
cdr3_aa: CASSLQGTGELFF
d_call: .
cdr3_length: 13
j_call: TRBJ2-2
v_call: TRBV7-3

cdr3_nt: TGTGCCAGCAGCTTGAGGCACTTAGCGGGGGCTAGTACCGGGGAGCTGTTTTTT
cdr3_aa: CASSLRHLAGASTGELFF
d_call: TRBD2
cdr3_length: 18
j_call: TRBJ2-2
v_call: TRBV5-5

cdr3_nt: TGTGCCAGCAGCCCGGGACAGGGAGGCTATGGCTACACCTTC
cdr3_aa: CASSPGQGGYGYTF
d_call: TRBD1
cdr3_length: 14
j_call: TRBJ1-2
v_call: TRBV3-1/TRBV3-2

cdr3_nt: TGTGCCAGCAGTAGGATAGCGGGAGCGGATACGCAGTATTTT
cdr3_aa: CASSRIAGADTQYF
d_call: TRBD2
cdr3_length: 14
j_call: TRBJ2-3
v_call: TRBV27

cdr3_nt: TGTGCCAGCAGTCGCCTTAGCGGGGCCACAGATACGCAGTATTTT
cdr3_aa: CASSRLSGATDTQYF
d_call: TRBD2
cdr3_length: 15
j_call: TRBJ2-3
v_call: TRBV6-5

cdr3_nt: TGTGCCAGCAGCCGCGGACAGGGGTACTCACCCCTCCACTTT
cdr3_aa: CASSRGQGYSPLHF
d_call: TRBD1
cdr3_length: 14
j_call: TRBJ1-6
v_call: TRBV2

cdr3_nt: TGTGCCAGTAGTATTAGTAGCGGGAGTCCCTACAATGAGCAGTTCTTC
cdr3_aa: CASSISSGSPYNEQFF
d_call: TRBD2
cdr3_length: 16
j_call: TRBJ2-1
v_call: TRBV19